Each of the 23 T cell receptor beta chains below was sequenced from the same sample in a study of cytomegalovirus exposure and HLA in healthy donors. Use of 60 Vbeta and 13 Jbeta primers characterized the PCR. The method was immunoSEQ multiplex PCR; TCRdb's version includes in-frame clones alone and lacks a portion of them. The sample shows about 160,000 clones, 84% of them seen only once. Source material: PBMCs. The receptors were sampled from a man aged 18 to 30 in good health and CMV-seronegative.

The rearrangement uses TRBV15 and TRBJ1-5, with 7 bases matching TRBD1. V was clipped by 6 bases and J by 3 bases; unmatched bases: 5. This CDR3 contains 14 residues. Germline assignment: CDR1 LNHNV and CDR2 YYDKDF (reference sequence). CDR3 region: CATRTGQLNQPQHF. The CDR3 DNA reads as TGTGCCACCAGGACGGGACAGCTCAATCAGCCCCAGCATTTT.

The V gene is TRBV5-1, the J gene TRBJ1-4; D is undetermined. The CDR3 totals 14 residues. Germline V lookup: CDR1 SGHRS, CDR2 YFSETQ. Trimming took 0 bases from V and 7 from J, leaving 10 bases between them. CDR3 coding DNA: TGCGCCAGCAGCTTGGGAGGGAGCGGTGAAAAACTGTTTTTT. Its protein is CASSLGGSGEKLFF.

The CDR3 DNA follows: TGCAGCGTTGAAGGGTCAATGGCCGCGCAGTATTTT. This encodes CSVEGSMAAQYF. The rearrangement links TRBV29-1 to TRBJ2-3; D gene uncertain. The V gene lost 1 base and the J gene lost 10 bases, with 12 bases spanning the gap. CDR3 size: 12 residues. Germline V gene sequence: CDR1 SQVTM, CDR2 ANQGSEA.

This chain uses TRBV7-2 with TRBJ1-5, with a weak D call TRBD1 (6 bases). Looked up from germline, CDR1 is SGHTA and CDR2 is FQGNSA. The length of the CDR3 is 15 residues. Between the trimmed V and J ends, which lost 5 bases and 4 bases, there was a span of 15 bases. For the CDR3, the DNA is TGTGCCAGCAGCGATTGGACAGAGAATAATCAGCCCCAGCATTTT. It specifies CASSDWTENNQPQHF.

V usage is TRBV6-1 and J usage is TRBJ1-5; D remains unclear. This CDR3 region has 14 residues. CDR1 is MNHNS and CDR2 is SASEGT in the germline V gene. The V end was cut by 1 base, the J end by 5 bases, with 9 bases between. CDR3 in amino acids: CASSEGPVDQPQHF. The CDR3, as DNA: TGTGCCAGCAGTGAAGGGCCAGTCGATCAGCCCCAGCATTTT.

The CDR3 loop reads CASSLQGRNEKLFF. CDR3 coding DNA: TGTGCCAGCTCACTACAGGGGCGTAATGAAAAACTGTTTTTT. The gene calls are TRBV18 and TRBJ1-4; 7 bases fit TRBD1. The CDR3 is made up of 14 amino acids. The J segment lost 4 bases and the V segment lost 4 bases, leaving 3 bases of the junction unmatched. Germline CDR1 is KGHSH and CDR2 is LQKENI.

The chain joins TRBV7-2 to TRBJ2-5; D gene ambiguous. Trimming shortened V by 4 bases and J by 3 bases, and 3 bases separated the two germline ends. Germline CDR1 reads SGHTA; CDR2 reads FQGNSA. The CDR3 totals 11 residues. Here the CDR3 DNA reads TGTGCCAGCAGCTCAAAAGAGACCCAGTACTTC. Protein: CASSSKETQYF.

The chain is built from TRBV4-1 and TRBJ2-1; TRBD1 matches 7 bases. The CDR3 extends over 15 amino acids. CDR1 MGHRA and CDR2 YSYEKL come from the germline V gene. Germline trimming cut 2 bases from V and 7 bases from J; bases unmatched to any gene: 8. CDR3: CASSQRPGTENEQFF. In DNA form, the CDR3 reads TGCGCCAGCAGCCAAAGACCCGGGACAGAGAATGAGCAGTTCTTC.

The chain recombines TRBV28 with TRBJ1-6; D unclear. V gave up 6 bases and J gave up 0 bases, with 6 bases separating them. This CDR3 region has 14 residues. Germline V CDR1 and CDR2: MDHEN, SYDVKM. CDR3 coding DNA: TGTGCCAGCAGGCCGAGCTCCTATAATTCACCCCTCCACTTT. This translates into CASRPSSYNSPLHF. Full variable domain (missing parts from reference TRBV28 and TRBJ1-6): DVKVTQSSRYLVKRTGEKVFLECVQDMDHENMFWYRQDPGLGLRLIYFSYDVKMKEKGDIPEGYSVSREKKERFSLILESASTNQTSMYLCASRPSSYNSPLHFGNGTRLTVT.

This chain links TRBV30 with TRBJ1-6, with D uncertain. Germline CDR1 and CDR2: GTSNPN and SVGIG (reference sequence). CDR3 length: 14 residues. V lost 2 bases to trimming and J lost 0 bases, with 5 bases between them. The CDR3 reads CAWSHSSYNSPLHF. The CDR3 DNA follows: TGTGCCTGGAGTCATAGCTCCTATAATTCACCCCTCCACTTT.

The V and J genes are TRBV5-6 and TRBJ1-1; D is possibly TRBD1 (5 bases). The CDR3 has 12 amino acids. Germline CDR1 SGHDT, CDR2 YYEEEE. V lost 4 bases and J lost 4, with 8 bases in between. The CDR3 nucleotides are TGTGCCAGCAGCAATAGGGGCACTGAAGCTTTCTTT. Translated, it gives CASSNRGTEAFF.

The genes are TRBV6-1 and TRBJ2-7, with 9 bases lining up with TRBD1. V was clipped by 6 bases and J by 3 bases; unmatched bases: 3. Germline CDR1 is MNHNS and CDR2 is SASEGT. The CDR3 spans 13 residues. CDR3: CASRGTGFYEQYF. The CDR3 DNA reads TGTGCCAGCAGGGGGACAGGGTTCTACGAGCAGTACTTC.

A single count supports this clone. The CDR3 DNA reads as TGTGCCAGCCGGGACAGGGGGCTCGAGCAGTACTTC. Encoded protein: CASRDRGLEQYF. This chain connects TRBV6-5 to TRBJ2-7; 12 bases fit TRBD1. The ends lost 8 bases at V and 6 bases at J; junction bases unmatched: 2. The germline CDR1 and CDR2 sequences are MNHEY and SVGAGI. This CDR3 region has 12 residues.

Only a few counts were recorded for this clone. This chain connects TRBV5-1 to TRBJ2-5; D may be TRBD2 (6 bases). The CDR3 is 14 residues long. V was clipped by 0 bases and J by 3 bases, with 9 bases between them. The germline V gene encodes CDR1 SGHRS and CDR2 YFSETQ. The CDR3 bases are TGCGCCAGCAGCTTGGATTCGGGGGAAGAGACCCAGTACTTC. This sequence encodes CASSLDSGEETQYF.

The V call is TRBV28, the J call TRBJ2-7, with D perhaps TRBD2 (6 bases). V gave up 8 bases and J gave up 0 bases, with 20 bases separating them. The length of the CDR3 is 16 residues. Germline V CDR1 and CDR2: MDHEN, SYDVKM. The CDR3 DNA reads as TGTGCCAGCCCCCCTTCGGGAGTGGCGATCTCCTACGAGCAGTACTTC. This codes for CASPPSGVAISYEQYF.

Of note for this clone: As the CDR3 is not closed by the conserved phenylalanine or tryptophan, this likely results from a read error. V gene TRBV25-1 combines with J gene TRBJ2-7; 7 nucleotides agree with TRBD1. V dropped 4 bases and J dropped 2; count of bases not matched to a gene: 5. The CDR3 covers 14 residues. Germline V gives CDR1 MGHDK, CDR2 SYGVNS. The CDR3 sequence: CASSVGTETYEQYL. The CDR3 DNA reads as TGTGCCAGCAGTGTCGGGACAGAGACCTACGAGCAGTACCTC.

This chain uses TRBV28 with TRBJ2-5, with 13 bases lining up with TRBD2. The trim removed 6 bases at V and 1 base at J, leaving 14 bases unmatched. The CDR3 sequence is 19 residues long. Germline V gene sequence: CDR1 MDHEN, CDR2 SYDVKM. The CDR3 nucleotides are TGTGCCAGCAGCCCACGGGGGATACTAGCGGGAGGGACCCAAGAGACCCAGTACTTC. This codes for CASSPRGILAGGTQETQYF.

The rearrangement links TRBV6-5 to TRBJ2-7; 7 bases agree with TRBD1. V shed 5 bases, J shed 2 bases, and the junction held 6 bases outside the gene matches. Germline values: CDR1 MNHEY, CDR2 SVGAGI. There are 14 residues in the CDR3. Written as DNA, the CDR3 is TGTGCCAGCAGTCCGACAGGGCCCCCCTACGAGCAGTACTTC. Translated: CASSPTGPPYEQYF.

V gene TRBV7-9 combines with J gene TRBJ1-5, with D perhaps matching TRBD1 (5 bases). This CDR3 comprises 15 residues. CDR1 and CDR2 from the germline V gene are SEHNR and FQNEAQ (reference sequence). The germline V and J ends were trimmed by 2 bases and 0 bases, with 8 bases remaining between them. The CDR3 DNA reads as TGTGCCAGCAGCTTACCCAGGGATAGCAATCAGCCCCAGCATTTT. It yields the protein CASSLPRDSNQPQHF.

This chain links TRBV10-3 with TRBJ1-3; D is ambiguous. The V gene lost 7 bases and the J gene lost 0 bases, with 13 bases spanning the gap. This CDR3 contains 15 residues. Germline CDR1 is ENHRY and CDR2 is SYGVKD. The CDR3 spells CAINSEGSSGNTIYF. DNA of the CDR3: TGTGCCATCAATAGCGAGGGAAGCTCTGGAAACACCATATATTTT.

The CDR3 reads CASSYSWTGGPEAFF. The CDR3 region has the DNA TGTGCCAGCAGTTACTCTTGGACAGGGGGCCCTGAAGCTTTCTTT. This chain links TRBV6-5 with TRBJ1-1, with 11 positions matching TRBD1. The germline V gene encodes CDR1 MNHEY and CDR2 SVGAGI. The junction had 3 bases not matched to a gene; V was cut back by 0 bases and J by 6 bases. CDR3 length equals 15 residues.

This chain joins TRBV11-2 and TRBJ1-1; TRBD1 aligns across 7 bases. Germline V gene lookup returns CDR1 SGHAT and CDR2 FQNNGV. Trimming cost V 0 bases and J 10 bases; bases outside gene matches: 5. The CDR3 runs to 13 residues. The CDR3: CASSLEGGAIAFF. DNA for the CDR3: TGTGCCAGCAGCTTAGAAGGGGGCGCCATAGCTTTCTTT. The full variable domain, completed using reference TRBV11-2 and TRBJ1-1, is EAGVAQSPRYKIIEKRQSVAFWCNPISGHATLYWYQQILGQGPKLLIQFQNNGVVDDSQLPKDRFSAERLKGVDSTLKIQPAKLEDSAVYLCASSLEGGAIAFFGQGTRLTVV.

The chain is built from TRBV28 and TRBJ1-5; D is uncertain. Germline V gene sequence: CDR1 MDHEN, CDR2 SYDVKM. Trimming stripped 11 bases from V and 4 bases from J, with 15 bases between. The CDR3 spans 13 residues. DNA of the CDR3: TGTGCCTACTCTGGAGGGCTAAATCAGCCCCAGCATTTT. Translated: CAYSGGLNQPQHF.